This is a list of T cell receptor beta chains from one sample in a study of T cells in Graves' hyperthyroidism and ophthalmopathy. TCRdb redid the calling of the multiplex PCR reads with MiXCR, one entry per CDR3 protein. Of around 290,000 distinct CDR3 sequences in the sample, roughly 13% were seen once. The sequencing input was blood. The receptors derive from a woman younger than 45 with Graves' hyperthyroidism that later progressed to Graves' ophthalmopathy. Each CDR3 is given with its conserved first and last residue. Fields, in order: CDR3 DNA, CDR3 protein, J gene, clone size, D gene, V gene. D genes are given only for firm matches. Size values are once, few and many counts, or a class for expanded clones, and some rows have none.

cdr3_nt: TGTGCCAGTAGTACGTACCGGGAGCTAACAGATACGCAGTATTTT
cdr3_aa: CASSTYRELTDTQYF
j_call: TRBJ2-3
clone_size: few
d_call: -
v_call: TRBV19

cdr3_nt: TGCAGCGTTGGGGAACAGGGGGTTAAGCAGTACTTC
cdr3_aa: CSVGEQGVKQYF
j_call: TRBJ2-7
clone_size: few
d_call: TRBD1
v_call: TRBV29-1

cdr3_nt: TGTGCCAGCAGCTTAGATCAAGCGAGACTAGTCGACAATGAGCAGTTCTTC
cdr3_aa: CASSLDQARLVDNEQFF
j_call: TRBJ2-1
clone_size: many
d_call: -
v_call: TRBV11-2

cdr3_nt: TGTGCCAGCAGCTTAGGTAGCGGGAGCCTCACCGGGGGGGAGACCCAGTACTTC
cdr3_aa: CASSLGSGSLTGGETQYF
j_call: TRBJ2-5
clone_size: many
d_call: TRBD2
v_call: TRBV7-2

cdr3_nt: TGCAGTGCTACCTACCCGGGACAGGGTCTCACAGATACGCAGTATTTT
cdr3_aa: CSATYPGQGLTDTQYF
j_call: TRBJ2-3
clone_size: few
d_call: TRBD1
v_call: TRBV20-1

cdr3_nt: TGTGCCAGCAGTTTATCACGGGCGCCCGTAACAGATACGCAGTATTTT
cdr3_aa: CASSLSRAPVTDTQYF
j_call: TRBJ2-3
clone_size: -
d_call: -
v_call: TRBV27

cdr3_nt: TGCAGTGCTAGAGACCTAGGCCCCCGAGGGAATGAGCAGTTCTTC
cdr3_aa: CSARDLGPRGNEQFF
j_call: TRBJ2-1
clone_size: many
d_call: -
v_call: TRBV20-1

cdr3_nt: TGCGCCAGCAGCCAAGTCCGGGACTATGGGTACGAGCAGTACTTC
cdr3_aa: CASSQVRDYGYEQYF
j_call: TRBJ2-7
clone_size: -
d_call: TRBD2
v_call: TRBV11-2

cdr3_nt: TGTGCCAGCAGTCCGCGGGACAGGGGGGTGAATGGTGAGCAGTTCTTC
cdr3_aa: CASSPRDRGVNGEQFF
j_call: TRBJ2-1
clone_size: many
d_call: TRBD1
v_call: TRBV28

cdr3_nt: TGTGCCAGTAGTCCAGAGGTAGGCACAGATACGCAGTATTTT
cdr3_aa: CASSPEVGTDTQYF
j_call: TRBJ2-3
clone_size: few
d_call: -
v_call: TRBV19

cdr3_nt: TGCAGTGCTCCGTTAGCGGGAGGGCCCCACAATGAGCAGTTCTTC
cdr3_aa: CSAPLAGGPHNEQFF
j_call: TRBJ2-1
clone_size: many
d_call: TRBD2
v_call: TRBV20-1

cdr3_nt: TGTGCCAGCAGAGGTCCCGGGACTAGCGGGAGCGACGAGCAGTACTTC
cdr3_aa: CASRGPGTSGSDEQYF
j_call: TRBJ2-7
clone_size: -
d_call: TRBD2
v_call: TRBV28

cdr3_nt: TGTGCCAGCAGCTTAGATCGTCAGGTTGCCATATATTTT
cdr3_aa: CASSLDRQVAIYF
j_call: TRBJ1-3
clone_size: many
d_call: -
v_call: TRBV11-2

cdr3_nt: TGTGCCAGCAGTTACTCCACAGGGATGCGCTACGAGCAGTACTTC
cdr3_aa: CASSYSTGMRYEQYF
j_call: TRBJ2-7
clone_size: -
d_call: -
v_call: TRBV6-2/TRBV6-3

cdr3_nt: TGCGCCAGCAGCCAGGAAAAAGGAACTAATGAAAAACTGTTTTTT
cdr3_aa: CASSQEKGTNEKLFF
j_call: TRBJ1-4
clone_size: -
d_call: -
v_call: TRBV4-3

cdr3_nt: TGTGCCAGCAGCCTCCCCGGGGAAACTGAAGCTTTCTTT
cdr3_aa: CASSLPGETEAFF
j_call: TRBJ1-1
clone_size: few
d_call: -
v_call: TRBV14

cdr3_nt: TGTGCCAGCAGCCTCCCCTGGCTAGCGGGAGTTCAATCAGCAGATACGCAGTATTTT
cdr3_aa: CASSLPWLAGVQSADTQYF
j_call: TRBJ2-3
clone_size: -
d_call: TRBD2
v_call: TRBV7-8

cdr3_nt: TGTGCCAGCAGCTTAGTCCGGCCAGGGGGCCTGGATGAGCAGTTCTTC
cdr3_aa: CASSLVRPGGLDEQFF
j_call: TRBJ2-1
clone_size: many
d_call: TRBD1
v_call: TRBV7-3

cdr3_nt: TGTGCCAGCAGCACCCGGGTGCTAGCGGGAAATCGAGAGACCCAGTACTTC
cdr3_aa: CASSTRVLAGNRETQYF
j_call: TRBJ2-5
clone_size: -
d_call: TRBD2
v_call: TRBV7-3

cdr3_nt: TGTGCCAGCAGCTTTGAACAGCCGTACTCGTACAATGAGCAGTTCTTC
cdr3_aa: CASSFEQPYSYNEQFF
j_call: TRBJ2-1
clone_size: -
d_call: -
v_call: TRBV11-2

cdr3_nt: TGTGCCAGCAGTCCATCACTAGACACCATATATTTT
cdr3_aa: CASSPSLDTIYF
j_call: TRBJ1-3
clone_size: many
d_call: -
v_call: TRBV6-1

cdr3_nt: TGCAGCGTAAAGACCCTATCCTACGAGCAGTACTTC
cdr3_aa: CSVKTLSYEQYF
j_call: TRBJ2-7
clone_size: many
d_call: -
v_call: TRBV29-1

cdr3_nt: TGTGCCAGCAGCCTAGACAGGGGGACTGAGCAGTTCTTC
cdr3_aa: CASSLDRGTEQFF
j_call: TRBJ2-1
clone_size: many
d_call: TRBD1
v_call: TRBV25-1

cdr3_nt: TGTGCCAGCTCACCACTGACTAGCGATCCGAGCTCCTACAATGAGCAGTTCTTC
cdr3_aa: CASSPLTSDPSSYNEQFF
j_call: TRBJ2-1
clone_size: many
d_call: TRBD2
v_call: TRBV18

cdr3_nt: TGTGCCAGCGAAACGAGGGTTTATGGCTACACCTTC
cdr3_aa: CASETRVYGYTF
j_call: TRBJ1-2
clone_size: many
d_call: -
v_call: TRBV28

cdr3_nt: TGTGCCAGCAGTTCACAGACTAGCGGGAGTCCCGAGCAGTACTTC
cdr3_aa: CASSSQTSGSPEQYF
j_call: TRBJ2-7
clone_size: many
d_call: TRBD2
v_call: TRBV28

cdr3_nt: TGTGCCAGCGGTTACGGGGGAGGAACTGAAGCTTTCTTT
cdr3_aa: CASGYGGGTEAFF
j_call: TRBJ1-1
clone_size: many
d_call: -
v_call: TRBV2

cdr3_nt: TGTGCCAGCAGCCAAGAGGGCCCACTAGCGGGAGTAGCAGATACGCAGTATTTT
cdr3_aa: CASSQEGPLAGVADTQYF
j_call: TRBJ2-3
clone_size: few
d_call: TRBD2
v_call: TRBV4-2

cdr3_nt: TGTGCCAGCAGGCTCGTCTCGAACACCGGGGAGCTGTTTTTT
cdr3_aa: CASRLVSNTGELFF
j_call: TRBJ2-2
clone_size: -
d_call: -
v_call: TRBV4-2

cdr3_nt: TGTGCCAGCAGCCCCCCGGGGGGGAGGGCCAATGAGCAGTTCTTC
cdr3_aa: CASSPPGGRANEQFF
j_call: TRBJ2-1
clone_size: many
d_call: TRBD2
v_call: TRBV12-3/TRBV12-4

cdr3_nt: TGTGCCAGCAGTCGTACTAGCAACGATGAGCAGTTCTTC
cdr3_aa: CASSRTSNDEQFF
j_call: TRBJ2-1
clone_size: many
d_call: -
v_call: TRBV12-3/TRBV12-4

cdr3_nt: TGTGCCAGCAGCCAAGCTCTAGCGGAGGGGGCCTACGAGCAGTACTTC
cdr3_aa: CASSQALAEGAYEQYF
j_call: TRBJ2-7
clone_size: -
d_call: -
v_call: TRBV4-2

cdr3_nt: TGTGCCAGCAGCCCCCCCGGGACAGGGTGGCACGGGGAGCAGTTCTTC
cdr3_aa: CASSPPGTGWHGEQFF
j_call: TRBJ2-1
clone_size: many
d_call: TRBD1
v_call: TRBV7-2

cdr3_nt: TGCAGCGCTTCCAGGGGCGCGGACTATGGCTACACCTTC
cdr3_aa: CSASRGADYGYTF
j_call: TRBJ1-2
clone_size: many
d_call: -
v_call: TRBV29-1

cdr3_nt: TGTGCCTGGAGTTTAGTAGCCGATGAGCAGTACTTC
cdr3_aa: CAWSLVADEQYF
j_call: TRBJ2-7
clone_size: many
d_call: -
v_call: TRBV30

cdr3_nt: TGTGCCAGCGGTGGGAGCGGGAGCGGCGAGCAGTACTTC
cdr3_aa: CASGGSGSGEQYF
j_call: TRBJ2-7
clone_size: many
d_call: TRBD2
v_call: TRBV6-1

cdr3_nt: TGTGCCAGCAGCTTAGGTACCGGGAGCGGGGGCTCCTACAATGAGCAGTTCTTC
cdr3_aa: CASSLGTGSGGSYNEQFF
j_call: TRBJ2-1
clone_size: many
d_call: TRBD2
v_call: TRBV7-3

cdr3_nt: TGTGCCAGCAGCCAACGGGTTGGGTCGACCCAGTACTTC
cdr3_aa: CASSQRVGSTQYF
j_call: TRBJ2-5
clone_size: many
d_call: -
v_call: TRBV3-1

cdr3_nt: TGTGCCAGCATCCAGGAGGGAGGCGAGCAGTTCTTC
cdr3_aa: CASIQEGGEQFF
j_call: TRBJ2-1
clone_size: -
d_call: -
v_call: TRBV12-3/TRBV12-4

cdr3_nt: TGTGCCAGCAGCCAAGACTCGGAAAACCAAGCTTTCTTT
cdr3_aa: CASSQDSENQAFF
j_call: TRBJ1-1
clone_size: many
d_call: -
v_call: TRBV7-2

cdr3_nt: TGTGCCAGCAGCTTCGGGGGTGGTACTGAAGCTTTCTTT
cdr3_aa: CASSFGGGTEAFF
j_call: TRBJ1-1
clone_size: many
d_call: -
v_call: TRBV5-5

cdr3_nt: TGTGCCAGCAGCACCACTCCGGGCAATGAGCAGTTCTTC
cdr3_aa: CASSTTPGNEQFF
j_call: TRBJ2-1
clone_size: few
d_call: -
v_call: TRBV7-9

cdr3_nt: TGTGCCAGCTGCGTAGGGGGAAGTCGGGGGTACAATGAGCAGTTCTTC
cdr3_aa: CASCVGGSRGYNEQFF
j_call: TRBJ2-1
clone_size: -
d_call: -
v_call: TRBV9

cdr3_nt: TGTGCCAGCAGTCCCGAACAGAGGAACACTGAAGCTTTCTTT
cdr3_aa: CASSPEQRNTEAFF
j_call: TRBJ1-1
clone_size: many
d_call: -
v_call: TRBV28

cdr3_nt: TGCAGTGCGGAGCGGACCTTTGGCGAGCAGTACTTC
cdr3_aa: CSAERTFGEQYF
j_call: TRBJ2-7
clone_size: many
d_call: -
v_call: TRBV20-1

cdr3_nt: TGCGCCAGCAGCCAAGGATTCAGGGTTTACACAGATACGCAGTATTTT
cdr3_aa: CASSQGFRVYTDTQYF
j_call: TRBJ2-3
clone_size: many
d_call: -
v_call: TRBV4-3

cdr3_nt: TGTGCCAGCTCACCACCGATCACAAACTACGAGCAGTACTTC
cdr3_aa: CASSPPITNYEQYF
j_call: TRBJ2-7
clone_size: many
d_call: -
v_call: TRBV18

cdr3_nt: TGTGCCAGCAGACAGGGTCTCAACTATGGCTACACCTTC
cdr3_aa: CASRQGLNYGYTF
j_call: TRBJ1-2
clone_size: many
d_call: -
v_call: TRBV14

cdr3_nt: TGTGCCAGCAGTTACTTTTCCCCGGGAGCGGTCACCGGGGAGCTGTTTTTT
cdr3_aa: CASSYFSPGAVTGELFF
j_call: TRBJ2-2
clone_size: -
d_call: -
v_call: TRBV6-5

cdr3_nt: TGTGCCAGCAGCCAAGGCGGAAAGATAACTCCGTATGGCTACACCTTC
cdr3_aa: CASSQGGKITPYGYTF
j_call: TRBJ1-2
clone_size: many
d_call: -
v_call: TRBV4-2

cdr3_nt: TGCAGTGCTATCCAGGTACGCGGGACTGAAGCTTTCTTT
cdr3_aa: CSAIQVRGTEAFF
j_call: TRBJ1-1
clone_size: many
d_call: -
v_call: TRBV20-1

cdr3_nt: TGTGCCAGCAGCCCCTCGAACCGCGAATACGAGCAGTACTTC
cdr3_aa: CASSPSNREYEQYF
j_call: TRBJ2-7
clone_size: many
d_call: -
v_call: TRBV7-2

cdr3_nt: TGTGCCAGCAGTGAATCGAGGGTCAGGAACACTGAAGCTTTCTTT
cdr3_aa: CASSESRVRNTEAFF
j_call: TRBJ1-1
clone_size: few
d_call: -
v_call: TRBV25-1

cdr3_nt: TGTGCCAGCAGCTGGGGCCTCGAGCAGTACTTC
cdr3_aa: CASSWGLEQYF
j_call: TRBJ2-7
clone_size: many
d_call: -
v_call: TRBV11-2

cdr3_nt: TGTGCCAGCAGCTTAAGAATGGATCAGCCCCAGCATTTT
cdr3_aa: CASSLRMDQPQHF
j_call: TRBJ1-5
clone_size: once
d_call: -
v_call: TRBV7-2